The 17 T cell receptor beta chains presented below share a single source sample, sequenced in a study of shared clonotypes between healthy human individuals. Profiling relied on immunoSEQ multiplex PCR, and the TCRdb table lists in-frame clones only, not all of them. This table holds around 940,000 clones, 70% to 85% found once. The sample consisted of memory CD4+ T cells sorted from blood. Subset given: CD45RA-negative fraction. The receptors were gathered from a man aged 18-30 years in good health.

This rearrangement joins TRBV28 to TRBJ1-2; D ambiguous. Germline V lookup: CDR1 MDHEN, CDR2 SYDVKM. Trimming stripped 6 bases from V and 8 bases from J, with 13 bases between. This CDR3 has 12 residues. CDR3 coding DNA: TGTGCCAGCAGCGGGGATACAAGGGGCTACACCTTC. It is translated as CASSGDTRGYTF.

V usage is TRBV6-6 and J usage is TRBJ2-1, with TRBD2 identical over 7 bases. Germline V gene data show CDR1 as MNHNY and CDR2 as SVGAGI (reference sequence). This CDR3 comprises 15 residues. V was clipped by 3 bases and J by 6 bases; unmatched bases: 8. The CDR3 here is CASSYPGREGNEQFF. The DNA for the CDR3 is TGTGCCAGCAGTTATCCGGGGAGGGAAGGCAATGAGCAGTTCTTC.

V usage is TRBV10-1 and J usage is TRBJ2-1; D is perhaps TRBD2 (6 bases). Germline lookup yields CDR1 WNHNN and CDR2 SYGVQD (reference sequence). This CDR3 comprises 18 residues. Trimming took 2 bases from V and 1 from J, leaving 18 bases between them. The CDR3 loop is CASSERWAREGSYNEQFF. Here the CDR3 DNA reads TGCGCCAGCAGTGAGAGATGGGCGCGGGAAGGGTCCTACAATGAGCAGTTCTTC.

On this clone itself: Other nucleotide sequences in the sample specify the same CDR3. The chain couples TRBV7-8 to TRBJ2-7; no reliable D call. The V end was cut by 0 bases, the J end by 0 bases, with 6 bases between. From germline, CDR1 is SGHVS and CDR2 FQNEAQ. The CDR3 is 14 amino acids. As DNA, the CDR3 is TGTGCCAGCAGCTTAGCGGGTTCCTCCTACGAGCAGTACTTC. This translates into CASSLAGSSYEQYF.

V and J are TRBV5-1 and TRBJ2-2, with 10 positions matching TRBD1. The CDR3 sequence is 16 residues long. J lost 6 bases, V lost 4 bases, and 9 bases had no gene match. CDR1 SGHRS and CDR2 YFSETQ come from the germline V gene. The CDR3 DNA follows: TGCGCCAGCAGCCCAGGGGGACAGGGGCGATCCGGGGAGCTGTTTTTT. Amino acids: CASSPGGQGRSGELFF. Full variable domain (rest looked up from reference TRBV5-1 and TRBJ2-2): KAGVTQTPRYLIKTRGQQVTLSCSPISGHRSVSWYQQTPGQGLQFLFEYFSETQRNKGNFPGRFSGRQFSNSRSEMNVSTLELGDSALYLCASSPGGQGRSGELFFGEGSRLTVL.

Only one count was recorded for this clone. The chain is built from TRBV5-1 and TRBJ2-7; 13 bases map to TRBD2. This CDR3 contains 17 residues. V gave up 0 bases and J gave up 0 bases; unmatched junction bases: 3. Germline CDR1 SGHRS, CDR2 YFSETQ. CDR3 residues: CASSLGLAGGPSYEQYF. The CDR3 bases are TGCGCCAGCAGCTTGGGACTAGCGGGAGGCCCCTCCTACGAGCAGTACTTC.

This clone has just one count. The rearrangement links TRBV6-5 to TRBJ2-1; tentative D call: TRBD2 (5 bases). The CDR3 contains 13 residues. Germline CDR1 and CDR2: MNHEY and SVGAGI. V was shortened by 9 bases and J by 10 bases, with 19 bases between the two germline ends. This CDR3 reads CASQRETPPEQFF. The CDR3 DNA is TGTGCCAGTCAAAGGGAGACTCCGCCGGAGCAGTTCTTC.

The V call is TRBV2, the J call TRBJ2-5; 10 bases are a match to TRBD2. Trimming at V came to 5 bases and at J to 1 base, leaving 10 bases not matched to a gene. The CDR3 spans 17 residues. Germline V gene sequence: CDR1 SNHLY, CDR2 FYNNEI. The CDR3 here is CASSMPSGGPLQETQYF. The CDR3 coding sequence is TGTGCCAGCAGTATGCCTAGCGGGGGACCTCTCCAAGAGACCCAGTACTTC.

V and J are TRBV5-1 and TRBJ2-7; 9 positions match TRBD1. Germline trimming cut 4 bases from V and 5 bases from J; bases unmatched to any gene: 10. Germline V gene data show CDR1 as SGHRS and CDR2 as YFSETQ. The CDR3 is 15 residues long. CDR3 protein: CASSTDRDRVNEQYF. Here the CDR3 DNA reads TGCGCCAGCAGCACTGACCGGGACAGGGTGAACGAGCAGTACTTC.

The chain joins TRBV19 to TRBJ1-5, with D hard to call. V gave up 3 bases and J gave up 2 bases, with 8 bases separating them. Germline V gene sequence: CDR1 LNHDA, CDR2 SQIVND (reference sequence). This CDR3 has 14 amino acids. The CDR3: CASSMFQGNQPQHF. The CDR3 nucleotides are TGTGCCAGTAGTATGTTTCAGGGCAATCAGCCCCAGCATTTT.

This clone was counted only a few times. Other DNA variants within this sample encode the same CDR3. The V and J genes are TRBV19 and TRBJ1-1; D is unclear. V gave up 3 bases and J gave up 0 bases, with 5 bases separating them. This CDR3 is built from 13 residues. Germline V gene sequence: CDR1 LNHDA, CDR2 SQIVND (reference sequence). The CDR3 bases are TGTGCCAGTAGTATTCCGATGAACACTGAAGCTTTCTTT. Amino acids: CASSIPMNTEAFF. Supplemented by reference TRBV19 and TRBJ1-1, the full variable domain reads DGGITQSPKYLFRKEGQNVTLSCEQNLNHDAMYWYRQDPGQGLRLIYYSQIVNDFQKGDIAEGYSVSREKKESFPLTVTSAQKNPTAFYLCASSIPMNTEAFFGQGTRLTVV.

The CDR3, as DNA: TGTGCCAGCAGCCCAAGAGTGACAGGTCAAGAGACCCAGTACTTC. It yields the protein CASSPRVTGQETQYF. The V call is TRBV14, the J call TRBJ2-5; D may be TRBD1 (6 bases). The CDR3 contains 15 residues. The V and J ends lost 4 bases and 2 bases respectively, with 14 bases between them. Germline V gives CDR1 SGHDN, CDR2 FVKESK.

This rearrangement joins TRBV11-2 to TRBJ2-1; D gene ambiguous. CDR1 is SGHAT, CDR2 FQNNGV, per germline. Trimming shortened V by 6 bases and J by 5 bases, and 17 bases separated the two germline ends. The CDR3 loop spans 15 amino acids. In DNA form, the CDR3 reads TGTGCCAGCAGGATAGGGTTAAACTCGCACAATGAGCAGTTCTTC. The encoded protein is CASRIGLNSHNEQFF.

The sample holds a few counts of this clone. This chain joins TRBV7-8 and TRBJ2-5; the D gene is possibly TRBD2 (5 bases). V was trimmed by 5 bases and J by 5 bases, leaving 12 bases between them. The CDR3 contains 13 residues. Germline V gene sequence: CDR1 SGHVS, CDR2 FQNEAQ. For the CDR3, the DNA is TGTGCCAGCAGCCCGGGGAGTGGGGAGACCCAGTACTTC. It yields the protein CASSPGSGETQYF. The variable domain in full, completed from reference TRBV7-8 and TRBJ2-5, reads GAGVSQSPRYKVAKRGQDVALRCDPISGHVSLFWYQQALGQGPEFLTYFQNEAQLDKSGLPSDRFFAERPEGSVSTLKIQRTQQEDSAVYLCASSPGSGETQYFGPGTRLLVL.

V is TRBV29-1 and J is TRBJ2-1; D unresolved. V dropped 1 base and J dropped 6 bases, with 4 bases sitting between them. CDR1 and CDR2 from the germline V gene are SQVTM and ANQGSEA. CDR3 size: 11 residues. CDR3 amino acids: CSVEAPNEQFF. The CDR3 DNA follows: TGCAGCGTTGAAGCTCCCAATGAGCAGTTCTTC.

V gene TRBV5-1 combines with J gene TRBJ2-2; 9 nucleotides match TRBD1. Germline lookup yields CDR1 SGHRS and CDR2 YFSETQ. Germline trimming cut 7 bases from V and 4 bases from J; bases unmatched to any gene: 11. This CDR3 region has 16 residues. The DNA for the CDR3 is TGCGCCAGCGTTCCCTGGGACAGGGAGGGCACCGGGGAGCTGTTTTTT. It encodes CASVPWDREGTGELFF.

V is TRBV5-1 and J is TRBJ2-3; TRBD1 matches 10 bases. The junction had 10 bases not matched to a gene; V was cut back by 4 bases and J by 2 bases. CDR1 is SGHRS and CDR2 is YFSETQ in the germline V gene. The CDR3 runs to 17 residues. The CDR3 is CASSPRGTGVSTDTQYF. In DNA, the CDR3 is TGCGCCAGCAGCCCACGGGGGACAGGGGTCTCCACAGATACGCAGTATTTT. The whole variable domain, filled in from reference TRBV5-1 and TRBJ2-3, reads KAGVTQTPRYLIKTRGQQVTLSCSPISGHRSVSWYQQTPGQGLQFLFEYFSETQRNKGNFPGRFSGRQFSNSRSEMNVSTLELGDSALYLCASSPRGTGVSTDTQYFGPGTRLTVL.